The TCR beta chain under discussion was sequenced for a study of OX40 agonist ivuxolimab in advanced cancers. Study at large: Two cutaneous melanoma patients and one hepatocellular carcinoma patient, three in all, had partial responses. Study results and limitations: CD4+ and CD8+ T cells in blood underwent clonal expansion by week 6 at 0.1 to 3.0 mg/kg.

Germline values: CDR1 MNHEY, CDR2 SMNVEV (reference sequence). V lost 6 bases and J lost 3, with 14 bases in between. CDR3 length: 14 amino acids. Of note for this clone: The antigen is undetermined.

Data came from immunoSEQ multiplex PCR; TCRdb stores just in-frame clones and leaves some out. The sample records about 6,000 clones, roughly 84% being singletons. The sequence was obtained from an adult with an advanced solid tumor such as melanoma, head and neck, liver or kidney cancer. Here the sequenced sample was CD4+ or CD8+ T cells sorted from blood, taken in a trial of the OX40 agonist ivuxolimab. This sequence joins TRBV27 and TRBJ1-1; D uncertain. The CDR3 DNA sequence: TGTGCCAGCAGCCCCGGACGGCGTTACACTGAAGCTTTCTTT. Encoded protein: CASSPGRRYTEAFF.